The 25 T cell receptor beta chains presented below share a single source sample, sequenced in a study of cytomegalovirus exposure and HLA in healthy donors. TCRdb keeps only in-frame clones here, not all; method: immunoSEQ multiplex PCR. The sample carries 200,000 to 300,000 clones, more than 75% recorded once. The source material was PBMCs. These receptors were collected from a woman in her thirties in good health and CMV-seropositive.

The chain has TRBV5-1 and TRBJ2-3; D perhaps matches TRBD2 (6 bases). This CDR3 is built from 16 residues. Germline-derived CDR1 and CDR2 are SGHRS and YFSETQ. Trimming took off 0 bases at V and 3 bases at J, with 14 bases between the two ends. The CDR3 spells CASSLGFGGRTDTQYF. The DNA of the CDR3 is TGCGCCAGCAGCTTGGGATTCGGGGGACGAACAGATACGCAGTATTTT.

The chain couples TRBV4-1 to TRBJ2-7; 8 bases align to TRBD1. Losses at the gene ends were 4 bases for V and 3 bases for J; bases not matched to a gene: 5. CDR1 and CDR2 from the germline V gene are MGHRA and YSYEKL. The CDR3 sequence is 14 residues long. Written as DNA, the CDR3 is TGCGCCAGCAGCCGACCAGGGGGCATCTACGAGCAGTACTTC. Protein product: CASSRPGGIYEQYF.

The chain employs TRBV5-1 and TRBJ2-1; 9 bases fit TRBD2. Germline trimming cut 7 bases from V and 1 base from J; bases unmatched to any gene: 6. Germline CDR1 SGHRS, CDR2 YFSETQ. The length of the CDR3 is 15 residues. CDR3 sequence: CASRGREGSYNEQFF. The CDR3 coding sequence is TGCGCCAGCCGTGGGCGGGAGGGATCCTACAATGAGCAGTTCTTC. Combining the CDR3 with reference TRBV5-1 and TRBJ2-1 gives the whole variable domain KAGVTQTPRYLIKTRGQQVTLSCSPISGHRSVSWYQQTPGQGLQFLFEYFSETQRNKGNFPGRFSGRQFSNSRSEMNVSTLELGDSALYLCASRGREGSYNEQFFGPGTRLTVL.

The gene calls are TRBV5-4 and TRBJ2-5; TRBD1 aligns across 7 bases. CDR1 and CDR2 from the germline V gene are SGHNT and YYREEE (reference sequence). CDR3 length: 16 amino acids. With V trimmed by 4 bases and J by 4 bases, 13 bases remained unmatched. CDR3 bases: TGTGCCAGCAGCCCCAAGACAGGGTTTTACGGAGAGACCCAGTACTTC. As protein: CASSPKTGFYGETQYF.

V is TRBV30 and J is TRBJ1-5; a weak D match, TRBD1 (6 bases). The CDR3 contains 14 residues. V gave up 1 base and J gave up 5 bases, with 12 bases separating them. CDR1 and CDR2 (germline): GTSNPN, SVGIG (reference sequence). The CDR3 protein is CAWSGKQGYQPQHF. CDR3 DNA sequence: TGTGCCTGGAGTGGAAAACAGGGCTATCAGCCCCAGCATTTT. Full variable domain (outside the CDR3, taken from reference TRBV30 and TRBJ1-5): SQTIHQWPATLVQPVGSPLSLECTVEGTSNPNLYWYRQAAGRGLQLLFYSVGIGQISSEVPQNLSASRPQDRQFILSSKKLLLSDSGFYLCAWSGKQGYQPQHFGDGTRLSIL.

The V call is TRBV27, the J call TRBJ1-5; weak D call: TRBD1 (5 bases). The germline V gene has CDR1 MNHEY and CDR2 SMNVEV (reference sequence). The CDR3 loop spans 15 amino acids. Trimming removed 3 bases at V and 5 bases at J, with 14 bases between. The CDR3 here is CASSLDGGTYQPQHF. CDR3 DNA sequence: TGTGCCAGCAGTTTGGACGGGGGGACCTATCAGCCCCAGCATTTT.

This chain connects TRBV6-1 to TRBJ2-1; TRBD1 agrees at 7 bases. This CDR3 comprises 15 residues. Trimming at V came to 1 base and at J to 4 bases, leaving 4 bases not matched to a gene. Per the germline V gene, CDR1 is MNHNS and CDR2 is SASEGT. The CDR3 DNA reads TGTGCCAGCAGTGAAGAGGGACAGTTTTACAATGAGCAGTTCTTC. Translating gives CASSEEGQFYNEQFF.

V usage is TRBV10-1 and J usage is TRBJ2-2; no clear D gene. The CDR3 length is 15 residues. Germline CDR1 and CDR2: WNHNN and SYGVQD (reference sequence). V lost 0 bases, J lost 1 base, and 6 bases lay in between. The CDR3 region is CASSESGGNTGELFF. The CDR3 bases are TGCGCCAGCAGTGAGTCTGGCGGGAACACCGGGGAGCTGTTTTTT.

V and J are TRBV30 and TRBJ1-1; TRBD1 aligns across 10 bases. Germline values: CDR1 GTSNPN, CDR2 SVGIG (reference sequence). The CDR3 spans 15 residues. The V gene end was trimmed by 1 base and the J gene end by 5 bases; junction bases not matched to a gene: 7. The CDR3 loop reads CAWSGGDRGWTEAFF. CDR3 coding DNA: TGTGCCTGGAGTGGGGGGGACAGGGGATGGACTGAAGCTTTCTTT.

For the CDR3, the DNA is TGTGCCAGCAGCCCCGGGACTAGCGGATACAATGAGCAGTTCTTC. Its protein product is CASSPGTSGYNEQFF. J is TRBJ2-1 and V is TRBV6-5; TRBD2 aligns across 11 bases. With V trimmed by 6 bases and J by 4 bases, 5 bases remained unmatched. The CDR3 contains 15 residues. The germline gives CDR1 MNHEY, CDR2 SVGAGI.

The J gene is TRBJ2-7, the V gene TRBV29-1, with D tentatively TRBD1 (6 bases). V was shortened by 4 bases and J by 6 bases, with 16 bases between the two germline ends. The length of the CDR3 is 13 residues. Per germline, CDR1 SQVTM and CDR2 ANQGSEA. CDR3 sequence reads: CSVVTGLDGEQYF. The CDR3 region has the DNA TGCAGCGTTGTAACAGGGTTGGATGGCGAGCAGTACTTC.

This rearrangement joins TRBV9 to TRBJ2-2; D perhaps matches TRBD1 (5 bases). V was shortened by 0 bases and J by 3 bases, with 6 bases between the two germline ends. Germline lookup yields CDR1 SGDLS and CDR2 YYNGEE. This CDR3 is built from 14 residues. DNA of the CDR3: TGTGCCAGCAGCGTAGTGACAGACACCGGGGAGCTGTTTTTT. It is translated as CASSVVTDTGELFF.

The J gene is TRBJ1-1, the V gene TRBV29-1; no firm D call. The CDR3 runs to 14 residues. Per the germline V gene, CDR1 is SQVTM and CDR2 is ANQGSEA. The V gene lost 1 base and the J gene lost 6 bases, with 15 bases spanning the gap. The CDR3 sequence: CSVEVVLGVAEAFF. DNA of the CDR3: TGCAGCGTTGAAGTGGTGCTCGGGGTTGCTGAAGCTTTCTTT.

V gene TRBV6-1 combines with J gene TRBJ2-7; 9 bases agree with TRBD1. The CDR3 sequence is 13 residues long. V lost 5 bases to trimming and J lost 7 bases; unmatched junction nucleotides: 6. The V gene's germline CDR1 is MNHNS and CDR2 SASEGT. CDR3 in DNA: TGTGCCAGCAGTACCGGGACAGGGCGTGAGCAGTACTTC. Translated: CASSTGTGREQYF.

The chain recombines TRBV29-1 with TRBJ2-3; 7 bases are shared with TRBD2. V shed 4 bases, J shed 0 bases, and the junction held 7 bases outside the gene matches. The CDR3 sequence is 15 residues long. Germline values: CDR1 SQVTM, CDR2 ANQGSEA. The CDR3 spells CSVVLAGQSTDTQYF. The DNA of the CDR3 is TGCAGCGTTGTGTTAGCGGGCCAAAGCACAGATACGCAGTATTTT.

The table lists this clone with a count of one. The genes are TRBV11-1 and TRBJ2-3; TRBD2 matches at 12 bases. This CDR3 region has 16 residues. Per the germline V gene, CDR1 is SGHAT and CDR2 is FQDESV (reference sequence). The V segment lost 5 bases and the J segment 0 bases; nucleotides outside the gene matches: 3. The CDR3 nucleotides are TGTGCCAGCAGCCTCGGGACTAGCGGGAGCACAGATACGCAGTATTTT. This translates into CASSLGTSGSTDTQYF.

The rearrangement uses TRBV6-1 and TRBJ2-7; 9 nucleotides agree with TRBD1. V lost 2 bases to trimming and J lost 2 bases; unmatched junction nucleotides: 4. CDR1 is MNHNS, CDR2 SASEGT, per germline. The CDR3 has 15 residues. The CDR3 nucleotides are TGTGCCAGCAGTGAATTAGGGACAGGGCCCTACGAGCAGTACTTC. It translates to CASSELGTGPYEQYF.

The V call is TRBV19, the J call TRBJ2-1; 9 bases align to TRBD1. Germline-derived CDR1 and CDR2 are LNHDA and SQIVND (reference sequence). J lost 1 base, V lost 5 bases, and 18 bases had no gene match. The CDR3 contains 20 residues. Here the CDR3 reads CASSLPRSRDRVVSYNEQFF. The CDR3 DNA sequence: TGTGCCAGTAGTCTACCCAGGTCCCGGGACAGGGTAGTTTCCTACAATGAGCAGTTCTTC.

This clone showed up just a few times. This rearrangement joins TRBV27 to TRBJ2-7; D call uncertain. This CDR3 contains 17 residues. CDR1 and CDR2 (germline): MNHEY, SMNVEV (reference sequence). The V gene lost 2 bases and the J gene lost 4 bases, with 21 bases spanning the gap. The CDR3 region is CASSLSRTVQYGYEQYF. In DNA, the CDR3 is TGTGCCAGCAGTTTAAGTCGCACAGTACAGTATGGGTACGAGCAGTACTTC.

The chain links TRBV19 to TRBJ1-2, with a weak D call TRBD1 (6 bases). CDR3 size: 14 residues. V lost 7 bases, J lost 4 bases, and 16 bases lay in between. Germline V lookup: CDR1 LNHDA, CDR2 SQIVND (reference sequence). This CDR3 reads CASNDRQEAYGYTF. The CDR3 bases are TGTGCCAGTAACGATAGACAGGAGGCCTATGGCTACACCTTC.

V and J are TRBV9 and TRBJ2-5, with 12 nucleotides matching TRBD2. Trimming cost V 1 base and J 5 bases; bases outside gene matches: 6. Germline CDR1 SGDLS, CDR2 YYNGEE. This CDR3 spans 16 amino acids. CDR3 sequence: CASSVRLAGAVETQYF. CDR3 DNA: TGTGCCAGCAGCGTACGACTAGCGGGAGCCGTTGAGACCCAGTACTTC.

This sequence joins TRBV11-2 and TRBJ2-7; maybe TRBD1 (5 bases). Germline V gene data show CDR1 as SGHAT and CDR2 as FQNNGV. Trimming shortened V by 7 bases and J by 0 bases, and 16 bases separated the two germline ends. CDR3 length: 15 amino acids. The chain's CDR3 is CASTPLTVSSYEQYF. The DNA for the CDR3 is TGTGCCAGCACCCCCTTGACAGTGAGCTCCTACGAGCAGTACTTC.

The CDR3 nucleotides are TGCGCCAGCAGCGTCGGACAGGCTTCCTACGAGCAGTACTTC. Its translation is CASSVGQASYEQYF. The rearrangement links TRBV5-1 to TRBJ2-7; 7 nucleotides agree with TRBD1. Germline CDR1 SGHRS, CDR2 YFSETQ. CDR3 length: 14 residues. The V and J ends lost 4 bases and 1 base, in that order; junction bases with no gene match: 5.

The V call is TRBV27, the J call TRBJ1-3; maybe TRBD1 (5 bases). This CDR3 has 14 amino acids. Trimming took off 5 bases at V and 0 bases at J, with 8 bases between the two ends. Looked up from germline, CDR1 is MNHEY and CDR2 is SMNVEV (reference sequence). CDR3 protein: CASSGGFSGNTIYF. The CDR3 bases are TGTGCCAGCAGTGGGGGGTTCTCTGGAAACACCATATATTTT.

The rearrangement joins TRBV7-3 to TRBJ2-3, with D unclear. The CDR3 loop spans 13 amino acids. Germline CDR1 is SGHTA and CDR2 is FQGTGA. V lost 2 bases and J lost 2, with 5 bases in between. CDR3 sequence: CASSLAFTDTQYF. Here the CDR3 DNA reads TGTGCCAGCAGCTTAGCGTTCACAGATACGCAGTATTTT. The full variable domain, in which reference TRBV7-3 and TRBJ2-3 provide the parts outside the CDR3, is GAGVSQTPSNKVTEKGKYVELRCDPISGHTALYWYRQSLGQGPEFLIYFQGTGAADDSGLPNDRFFAVRPEGSVSTLKIQRTERGDSAVYLCASSLAFTDTQYFGPGTRLTVL.